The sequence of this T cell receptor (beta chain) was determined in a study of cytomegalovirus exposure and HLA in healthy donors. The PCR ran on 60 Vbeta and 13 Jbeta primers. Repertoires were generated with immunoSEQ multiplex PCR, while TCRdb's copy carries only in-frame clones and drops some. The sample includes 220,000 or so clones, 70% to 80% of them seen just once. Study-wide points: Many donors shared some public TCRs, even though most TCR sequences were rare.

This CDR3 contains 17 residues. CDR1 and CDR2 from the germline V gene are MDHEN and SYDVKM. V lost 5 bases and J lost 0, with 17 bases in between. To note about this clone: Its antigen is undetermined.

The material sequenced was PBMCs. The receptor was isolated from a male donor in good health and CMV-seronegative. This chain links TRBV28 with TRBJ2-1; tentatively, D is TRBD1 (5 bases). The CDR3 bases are TGTGCCAGCAGTACCCACCAGGGTGAGTTCTCCTACAATGAGCAGTTCTTC. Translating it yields CASSTHQGEFSYNEQFF.